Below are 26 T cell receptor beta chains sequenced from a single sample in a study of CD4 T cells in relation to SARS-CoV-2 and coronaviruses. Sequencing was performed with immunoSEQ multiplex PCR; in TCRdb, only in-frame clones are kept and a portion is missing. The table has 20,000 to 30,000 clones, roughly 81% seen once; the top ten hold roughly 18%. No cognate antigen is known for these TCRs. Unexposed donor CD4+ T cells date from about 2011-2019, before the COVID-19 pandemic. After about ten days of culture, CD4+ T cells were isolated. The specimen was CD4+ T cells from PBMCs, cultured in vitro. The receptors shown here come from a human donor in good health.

For the CDR3, the DNA is TGTGCCAGCGGCAGGGGGCTCCAAGAGACCCAGTACTTC. This sequence encodes CASGRGLQETQYF. The rearrangement uses TRBV9 and TRBJ2-5; 8 positions agree with TRBD1. CDR1 is SGDLS, CDR2 YYNGEE, per germline. V gave up 7 bases and J gave up 1 base; unmatched junction bases: 3. The CDR3 length is 13 residues.

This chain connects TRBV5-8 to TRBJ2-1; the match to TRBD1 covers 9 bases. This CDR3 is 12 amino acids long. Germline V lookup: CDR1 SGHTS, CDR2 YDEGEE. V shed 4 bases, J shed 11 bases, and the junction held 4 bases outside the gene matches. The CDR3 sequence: CASSQGQGKQFF. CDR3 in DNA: TGTGCCAGCAGCCAGGGACAGGGCAAGCAGTTCTTC.

The CDR3 sequence is CASSTSGNTGELFF. Written as DNA, the CDR3 is TGTGCCAGCAGTACTAGCGGGAACACCGGGGAGCTGTTTTTT. V gene TRBV6-5 combines with J gene TRBJ2-2, with 8 bases identical to TRBD2. The germline CDR1 and CDR2 sequences are MNHEY and SVGAGI. The CDR3 runs to 14 residues. Losses at the gene ends were 5 bases for V and 1 base for J; bases not matched to a gene: 0.

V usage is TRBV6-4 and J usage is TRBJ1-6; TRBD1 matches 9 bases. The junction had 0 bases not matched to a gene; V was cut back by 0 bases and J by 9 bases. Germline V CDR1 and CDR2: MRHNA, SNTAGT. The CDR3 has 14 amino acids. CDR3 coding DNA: TGTGCCAGCAGTGACTCACAGGGGGCTTCACCCCTCCACTTT. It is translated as CASSDSQGASPLHF.

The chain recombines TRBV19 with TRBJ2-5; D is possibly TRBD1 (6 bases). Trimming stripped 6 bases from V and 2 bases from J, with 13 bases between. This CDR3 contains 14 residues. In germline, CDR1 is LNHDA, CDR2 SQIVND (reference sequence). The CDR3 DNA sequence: TGTGCCAGTAGCTCGACAGGAAGACAAGAGACCCAGTACTTC. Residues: CASSSTGRQETQYF.

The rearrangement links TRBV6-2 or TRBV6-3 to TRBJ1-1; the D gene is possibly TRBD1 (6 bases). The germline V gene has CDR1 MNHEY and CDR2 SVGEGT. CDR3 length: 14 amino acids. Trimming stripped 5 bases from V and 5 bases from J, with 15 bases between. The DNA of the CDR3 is TGTGCCAGCAGTATGGGGGCGCGGCGGACTGAAGCTTTCTTT. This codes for CASSMGARRTEAFF.

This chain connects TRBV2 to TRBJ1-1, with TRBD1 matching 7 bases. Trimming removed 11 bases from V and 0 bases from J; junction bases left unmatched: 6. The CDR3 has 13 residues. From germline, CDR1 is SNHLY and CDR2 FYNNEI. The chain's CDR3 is CAGGGQLNTEAFF. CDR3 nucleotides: TGTGCCGGGGGGGGACAGTTGAACACTGAAGCTTTCTTT.

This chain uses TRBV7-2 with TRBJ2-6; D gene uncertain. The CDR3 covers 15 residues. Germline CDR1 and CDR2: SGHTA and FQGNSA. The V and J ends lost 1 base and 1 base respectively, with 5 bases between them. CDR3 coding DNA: TGTGCCAGCAGCTTAGTGGGGTCTGGGGCCAACGTCCTGACTTTC. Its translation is CASSLVGSGANVLTF.

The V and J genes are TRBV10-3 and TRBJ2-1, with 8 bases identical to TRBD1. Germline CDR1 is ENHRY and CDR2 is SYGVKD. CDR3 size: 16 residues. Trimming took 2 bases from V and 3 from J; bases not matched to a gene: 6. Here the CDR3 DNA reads TGTGCCATCAGTGAGATCGGGACAGGAAGCTACAATGAGCAGTTCTTC. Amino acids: CAISEIGTGSYNEQFF.

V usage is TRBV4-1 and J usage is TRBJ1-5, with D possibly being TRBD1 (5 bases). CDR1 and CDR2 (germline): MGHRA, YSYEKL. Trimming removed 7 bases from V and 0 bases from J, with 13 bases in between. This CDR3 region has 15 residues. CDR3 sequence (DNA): TGCGCCAGCAACCAGGGCCCTAATAGCAATCAGCCCCAGCATTTT. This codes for CASNQGPNSNQPQHF.

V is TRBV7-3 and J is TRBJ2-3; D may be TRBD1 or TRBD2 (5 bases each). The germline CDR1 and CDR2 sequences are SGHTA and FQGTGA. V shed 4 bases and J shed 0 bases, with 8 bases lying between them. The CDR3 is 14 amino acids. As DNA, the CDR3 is TGTGCCAGCAGCTGGGGACCCAGCACAGATACGCAGTATTTT. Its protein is CASSWGPSTDTQYF.

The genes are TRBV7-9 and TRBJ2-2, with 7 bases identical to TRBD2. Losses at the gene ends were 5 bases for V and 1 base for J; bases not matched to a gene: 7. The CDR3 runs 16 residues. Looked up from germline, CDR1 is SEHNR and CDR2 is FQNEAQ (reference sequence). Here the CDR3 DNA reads TGTGCCAGCAGCGGCAGACTAGCCCAGAACACCGGGGAGCTGTTTTTT. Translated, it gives CASSGRLAQNTGELFF. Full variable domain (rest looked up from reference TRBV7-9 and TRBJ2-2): DTGVSQNPRHKITKRGQNVTFRCDPISEHNRLYWYRQTLGQGPEFLTYFQNEAQLEKSRLLSDRFSAERPKGSFSTLEIQRTEQGDSAMYLCASSGRLAQNTGELFFGEGSRLTVL.

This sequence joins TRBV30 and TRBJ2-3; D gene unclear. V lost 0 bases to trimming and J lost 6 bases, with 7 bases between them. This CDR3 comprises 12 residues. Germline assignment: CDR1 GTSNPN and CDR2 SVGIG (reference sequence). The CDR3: CAWSVGEDTQYF. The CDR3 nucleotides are TGTGCCTGGAGTGTGGGCGAGGATACGCAGTATTTT.

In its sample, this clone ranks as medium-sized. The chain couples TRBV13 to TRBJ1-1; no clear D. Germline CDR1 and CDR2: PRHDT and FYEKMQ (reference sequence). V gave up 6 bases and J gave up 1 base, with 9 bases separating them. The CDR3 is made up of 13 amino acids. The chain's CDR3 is CASSQTQNTEAFF. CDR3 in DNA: TGTGCCAGCAGTCAAACACAGAACACTGAAGCTTTCTTT.

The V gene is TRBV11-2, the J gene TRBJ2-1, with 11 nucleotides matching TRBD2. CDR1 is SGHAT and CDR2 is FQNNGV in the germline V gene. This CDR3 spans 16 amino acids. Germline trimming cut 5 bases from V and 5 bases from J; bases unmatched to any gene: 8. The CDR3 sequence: CASSPGLAGWNNEQFF. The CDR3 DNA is TGTGCCAGCAGCCCCGGACTAGCGGGTTGGAACAATGAGCAGTTCTTC.

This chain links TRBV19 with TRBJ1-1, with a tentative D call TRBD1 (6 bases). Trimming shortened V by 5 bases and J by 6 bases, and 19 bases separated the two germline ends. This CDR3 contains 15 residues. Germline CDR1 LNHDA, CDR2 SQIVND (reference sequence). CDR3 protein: CASSVKSGAGAEAFF. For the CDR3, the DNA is TGTGCCAGTAGTGTTAAATCAGGGGCCGGCGCTGAAGCTTTCTTT.

CDR3 in DNA: TGTGCCAGCAGCTCAGAGTTCACAGGGGTCCCTAACTATGGCTACACCTTC. The encoded protein is CASSSEFTGVPNYGYTF. The rearrangement joins TRBV7-2 to TRBJ1-2; 7 bases are a match to TRBD1. This CDR3 has 17 amino acids. With 4 bases clipped from V and 0 bases from J, the junction kept 11 bases outside the gene matches. Per germline, CDR1 SGHTA and CDR2 FQGNSA. Filled out from reference TRBV7-2 and TRBJ1-2, the complete variable domain reads GAGVSQSPSNKVTEKGKDVELRCDPISGHTALYWYRQSLGQGLEFLIYFQGNSAPDKSGLPSDRFSAERTGGSVSTLTIQRTQQEDSAVYLCASSSEFTGVPNYGYTFGSGTRLTVV.

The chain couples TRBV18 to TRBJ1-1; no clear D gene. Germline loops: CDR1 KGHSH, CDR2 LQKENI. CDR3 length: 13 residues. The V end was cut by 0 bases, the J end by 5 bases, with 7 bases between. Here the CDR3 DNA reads TGTGCCAGCTCACCACCGGTCATGACTGAAGCTTTCTTT. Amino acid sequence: CASSPPVMTEAFF.

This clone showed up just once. CDR3 loop: CASSIGTEPYEQYF. CDR3 nucleotide sequence: TGTGCCAGTAGTATCGGGACTGAACCCTACGAGCAGTACTTC. V and J are TRBV19 and TRBJ2-7, with D maybe TRBD2 (6 bases). The germline V and J ends were trimmed by 3 bases and 2 bases, with 11 bases remaining between them. Germline lookup yields CDR1 LNHDA and CDR2 SQIVND (reference sequence). The CDR3 totals 14 residues.

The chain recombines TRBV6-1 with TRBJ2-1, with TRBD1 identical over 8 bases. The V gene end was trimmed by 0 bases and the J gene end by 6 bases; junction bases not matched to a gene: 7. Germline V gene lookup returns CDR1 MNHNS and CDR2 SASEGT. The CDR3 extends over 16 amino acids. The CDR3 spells CASSEAQTGVGNEQFF. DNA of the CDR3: TGTGCCAGCAGTGAAGCGCAGACAGGGGTTGGCAATGAGCAGTTCTTC.

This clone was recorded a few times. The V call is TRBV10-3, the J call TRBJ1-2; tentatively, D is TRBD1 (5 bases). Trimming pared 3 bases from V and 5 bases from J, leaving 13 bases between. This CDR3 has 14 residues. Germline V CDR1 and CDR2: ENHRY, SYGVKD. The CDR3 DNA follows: TGTGCCATCAGTGATTCGACGGGGGAGTATGGCTACACCTTC. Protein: CAISDSTGEYGYTF.

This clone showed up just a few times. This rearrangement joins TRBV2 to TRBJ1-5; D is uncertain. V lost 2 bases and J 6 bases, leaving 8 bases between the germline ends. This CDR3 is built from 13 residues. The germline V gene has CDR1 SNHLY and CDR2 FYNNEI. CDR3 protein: CASSEFASQPQHF. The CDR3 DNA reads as TGTGCCAGCAGTGAATTCGCGAGTCAGCCCCAGCATTTT.

CDR3 sequence (DNA): TGCGCCACCACTGGGGAGACCCAGTACTTC. It codes for CATTGETQYF. The chain recombines TRBV23-1 with TRBJ2-5, with unresolved D. TRBV23-1 is annotated as an ORF whose role is uncertain. The germline V and J ends were trimmed by 10 bases and 5 bases, with 8 bases remaining between them. The CDR3 runs to 10 residues.

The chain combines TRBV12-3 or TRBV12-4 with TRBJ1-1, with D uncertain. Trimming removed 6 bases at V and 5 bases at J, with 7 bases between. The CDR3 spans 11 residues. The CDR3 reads CASSRDTEAFF. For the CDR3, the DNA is TGTGCCAGCAGCCGGGATACTGAAGCTTTCTTT.

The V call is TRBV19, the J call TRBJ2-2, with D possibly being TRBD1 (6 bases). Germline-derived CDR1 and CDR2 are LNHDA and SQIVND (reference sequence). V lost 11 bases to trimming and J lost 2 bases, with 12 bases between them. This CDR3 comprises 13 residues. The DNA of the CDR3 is TGTGCCGCCCGGACAGACAACACCGGGGAGCTGTTTTTT. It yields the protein CAARTDNTGELFF.

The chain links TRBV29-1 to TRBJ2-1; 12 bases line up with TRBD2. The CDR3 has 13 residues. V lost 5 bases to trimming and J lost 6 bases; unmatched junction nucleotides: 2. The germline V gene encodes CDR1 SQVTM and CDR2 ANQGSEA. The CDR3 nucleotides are TGCAGCGTTCGGACTAGCGGGACCAATGAGCAGTTCTTC. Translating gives CSVRTSGTNEQFF.